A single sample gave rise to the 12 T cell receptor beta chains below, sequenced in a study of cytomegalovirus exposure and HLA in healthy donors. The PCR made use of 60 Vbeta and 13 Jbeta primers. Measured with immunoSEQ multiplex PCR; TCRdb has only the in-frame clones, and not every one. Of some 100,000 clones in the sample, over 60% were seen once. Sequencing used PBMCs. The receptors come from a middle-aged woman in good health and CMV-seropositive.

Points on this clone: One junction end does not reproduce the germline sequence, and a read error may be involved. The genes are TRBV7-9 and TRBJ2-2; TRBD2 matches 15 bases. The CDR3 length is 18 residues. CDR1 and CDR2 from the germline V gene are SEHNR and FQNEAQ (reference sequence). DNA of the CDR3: TGTTCCAGCAGCTTAAGGACTAGCGGGAGGGCTGACACCGGGGAGCTGTTTTTT. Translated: CSSSLRTSGRADTGELFF.

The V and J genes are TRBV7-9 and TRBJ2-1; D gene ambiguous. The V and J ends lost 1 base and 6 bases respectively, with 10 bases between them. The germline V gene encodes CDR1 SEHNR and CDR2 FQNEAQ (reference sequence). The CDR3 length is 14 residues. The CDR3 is CASSLDYPSNEQFF. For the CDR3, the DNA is TGTGCCAGCAGCTTAGATTACCCCAGCAATGAGCAGTTCTTC.

CDR3: CASSAGLAGAGGELFF. DNA of the CDR3: TGTGCCAGCAGCGCCGGACTAGCGGGAGCGGGCGGGGAGCTGTTTTTT. The rearrangement uses TRBV5-6 and TRBJ2-2; 13 bases fit TRBD2. Germline V gene data show CDR1 as SGHDT and CDR2 as YYEEEE. V was clipped by 4 bases and J by 7 bases; unmatched bases: 7. The length of the CDR3 is 16 residues.

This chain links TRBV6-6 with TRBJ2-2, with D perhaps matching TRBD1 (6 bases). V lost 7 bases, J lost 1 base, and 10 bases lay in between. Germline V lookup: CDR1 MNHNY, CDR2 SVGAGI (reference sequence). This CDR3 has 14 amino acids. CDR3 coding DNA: TGTGCCAGCACCCAGGGACAGAACACCGGGGAGCTGTTTTTT. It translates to CASTQGQNTGELFF.

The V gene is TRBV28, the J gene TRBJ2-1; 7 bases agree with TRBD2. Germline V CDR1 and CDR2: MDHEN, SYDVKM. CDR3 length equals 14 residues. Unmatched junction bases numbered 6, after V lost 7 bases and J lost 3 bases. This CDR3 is CASTPGLLYNEQFF. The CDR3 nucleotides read TGTGCCAGCACCCCGGGACTACTCTACAATGAGCAGTTCTTC.

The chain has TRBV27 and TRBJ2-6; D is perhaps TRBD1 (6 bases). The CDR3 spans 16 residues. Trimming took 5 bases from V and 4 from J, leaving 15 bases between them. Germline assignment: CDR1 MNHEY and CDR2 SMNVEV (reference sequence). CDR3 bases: TGTGCCAGCAGTCAAACAGGGACGCGAGGGGCCAACGTCCTGACTTTC. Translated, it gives CASSQTGTRGANVLTF.

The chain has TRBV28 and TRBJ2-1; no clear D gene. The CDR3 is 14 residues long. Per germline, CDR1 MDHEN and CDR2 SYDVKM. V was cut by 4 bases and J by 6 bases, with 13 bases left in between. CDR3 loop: CASSSSLDSNEQFF. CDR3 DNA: TGTGCCAGCAGTTCGAGCCTCGACTCCAATGAGCAGTTCTTC.

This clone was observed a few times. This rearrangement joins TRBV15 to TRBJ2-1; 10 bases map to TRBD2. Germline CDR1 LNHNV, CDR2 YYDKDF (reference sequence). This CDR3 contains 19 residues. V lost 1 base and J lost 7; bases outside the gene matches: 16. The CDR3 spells CATSRVASGSLRGKNEQFF. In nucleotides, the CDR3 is TGTGCCACCAGCAGAGTGGCTAGCGGGAGCTTGAGGGGAAAAAATGAGCAGTTCTTC. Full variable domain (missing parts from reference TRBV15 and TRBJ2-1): DAMVIQNPRYQVTQFGKPVTLSCSQTLNHNVMYWYQQKSSQAPKLLFHYYDKDFNNEADTPDNFQSRRPNTSFCFLDIRSPGLGDTAMYLCATSRVASGSLRGKNEQFFGPGTRLTVL.

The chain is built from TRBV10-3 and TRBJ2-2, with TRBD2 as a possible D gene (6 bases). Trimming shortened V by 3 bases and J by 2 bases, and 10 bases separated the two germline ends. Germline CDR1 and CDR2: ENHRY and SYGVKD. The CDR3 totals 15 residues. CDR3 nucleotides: TGTGCCATCAGTGATGCGGGAATTAACACCGGGGAGCTGTTTTTT. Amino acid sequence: CAISDAGINTGELFF.

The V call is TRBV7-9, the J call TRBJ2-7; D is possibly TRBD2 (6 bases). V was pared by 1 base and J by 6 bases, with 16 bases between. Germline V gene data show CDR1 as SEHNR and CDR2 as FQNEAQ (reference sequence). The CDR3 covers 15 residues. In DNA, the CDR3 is TGTGCCAGCAGCTTAGGCACCGGGGAGGTGAGCGAGCAGTACTTC. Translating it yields CASSLGTGEVSEQYF.

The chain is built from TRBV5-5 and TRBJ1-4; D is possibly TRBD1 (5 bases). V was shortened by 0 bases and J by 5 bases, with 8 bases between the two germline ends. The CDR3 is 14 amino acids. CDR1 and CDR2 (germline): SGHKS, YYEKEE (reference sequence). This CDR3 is CASSLGGLNEKLFF. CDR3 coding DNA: TGTGCCAGCAGCTTGGGGGGACTAAATGAAAAACTGTTTTTT.

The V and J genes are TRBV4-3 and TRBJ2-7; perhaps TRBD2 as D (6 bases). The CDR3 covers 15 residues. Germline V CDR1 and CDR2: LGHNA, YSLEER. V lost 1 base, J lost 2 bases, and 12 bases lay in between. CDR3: CASSQASGATYEQYF. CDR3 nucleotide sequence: TGCGCCAGCAGCCAAGCGTCGGGAGCCACCTACGAGCAGTACTTC.